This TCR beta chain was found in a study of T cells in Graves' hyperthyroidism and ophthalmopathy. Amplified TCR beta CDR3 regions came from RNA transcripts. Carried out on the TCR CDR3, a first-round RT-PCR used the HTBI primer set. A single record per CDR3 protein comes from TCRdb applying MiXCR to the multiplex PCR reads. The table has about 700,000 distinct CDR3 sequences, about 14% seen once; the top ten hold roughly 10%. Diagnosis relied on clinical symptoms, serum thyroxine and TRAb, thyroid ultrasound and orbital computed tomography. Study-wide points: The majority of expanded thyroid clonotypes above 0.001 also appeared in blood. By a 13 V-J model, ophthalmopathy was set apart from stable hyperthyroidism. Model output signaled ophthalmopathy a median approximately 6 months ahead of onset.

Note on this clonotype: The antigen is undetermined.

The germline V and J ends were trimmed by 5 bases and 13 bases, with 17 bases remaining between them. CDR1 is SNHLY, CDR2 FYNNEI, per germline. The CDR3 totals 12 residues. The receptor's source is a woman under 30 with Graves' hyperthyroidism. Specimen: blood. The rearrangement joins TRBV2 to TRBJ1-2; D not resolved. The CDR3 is CASSKGDTVTTF. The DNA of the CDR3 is TGTGCCAGCAGTAAGGGAGATACAGTAACCACCTTC.